Listed below are T cell receptor beta chains from one sample, sequenced in a study of T cell responses to AZD1222 COVID-19 vaccine. Profiling relied on immunoSEQ multiplex PCR, and the TCRdb table lists in-frame clones only, not all of them. The table lists some 100,000 clones, over 75% of them singletons. This sample comprised peripheral blood, obtained on day 0 of MenACWY control vaccination. These receptors came from an adult in good health. Each CDR3 is given with its conserved first and last residue. Fields, in order: D gene, CDR3 length, V gene, clone size, J gene, CDR3 protein, CDR3 DNA. D genes are given only for firm matches. Clone size is given for some rows only: seen once, a few or many times, or a class if the clone is expanded.

>.|16|TRBV4-3|.|TRBJ2-7
CASSQISRDGLYEQYF
TGCGCCAGCAGCCAAATAAGCCGGGACGGACTTTACGAGCAGTACTTC
>.|14|TRBV21-1|.|TRBJ2-7
CASSKALKGFEQYF
TGTGCCAGCAGCAAAGCGCTCAAGGGATTCGAACAGTACTTC
>.|15|TRBV6-2/TRBV6-3|.|TRBJ1-6
CASSYAGWGNSPLHF
TGTGCCAGCAGTTACGCCGGGTGGGGGAATTCACCCCTCCACTTT
>.|17|TRBV28|.|TRBJ1-6
CASSLAGATSYNSPLHF
TGTGCCAGCAGTTTAGCAGGGGCTACCTCCTATAATTCACCCCTCCACTTT
>TRBD2|15|TRBV11-1|.|TRBJ2-1
CASSSPAGGVNEQFF
TGTGCCAGCAGCTCGCCAGCGGGGGGGGTAAATGAGCAGTTCTTC
>TRBD2|14|TRBV5-4|.|TRBJ2-1
CASSSLAGEDEQFF
TGTGCCAGCAGCTCTCTAGCGGGAGAAGATGAGCAGTTCTTC
>.|13|TRBV24-1|.|TRBJ2-3
CATSDLRTDTQYF
TGTGCCACCAGTGACCTAAGGACAGATACGCAGTATTTT
>TRBD2|18|TRBV5-1|.|TRBJ2-1
CASTSSGGTQSSYNEQFF
TGCGCCAGCACCTCAAGCGGGGGTACTCAAAGCTCCTACAATGAGCAGTTCTTC
>TRBD1|14|TRBV27|.|TRBJ1-2
CASSLTGGQDGYTF
TGTGCCAGCAGCCTGACAGGGGGCCAGGATGGCTACACCTTC
>.|14|TRBV21-1|.|TRBJ1-4
CASGRTICNEKLFF
TGTGCCAGCGGGAGGACAATTTGCAATGAAAAACTGTTTTTT
>TRBD1|13|TRBV3-1/TRBV3-2|.|TRBJ1-3
CASSGRGPNTIYF
TGTGCCAGCAGCGGAAGGGGGCCGAACACCATATATTTT
>.|12|TRBV28|.|TRBJ2-5
CASRGGAETQYF
TGTGCCAGCAGGGGTGGCGCCGAGACCCAGTACTTC
>TRBD1|14|TRBV7-2|.|TRBJ1-2
CASSSTQGVGGYTF
TGTGCCAGCAGCTCCACACAGGGGGTGGGAGGCTACACCTTC
>TRBD2|17|TRBV28|.|TRBJ2-7
CASSSWEIAGFPYEQYF
TGTGCCAGCAGTTCCTGGGAAATAGCGGGATTTCCCTACGAGCAGTACTTC
>.|15|TRBV7-2|.|TRBJ1-5
CASSLQSAGNQPQHF
TGTGCCAGCAGCCTCCAGAGTGCTGGCAATCAGCCCCAGCATTTT
>.|15|TRBV3-1/TRBV3-2|.|TRBJ1-5
CASSPGRGGNQPQHF
TGTGCCAGCAGCCCCGGGCGGGGAGGCAATCAGCCCCAGCATTTT
>.|15|TRBV11-2|.|TRBJ1-4
CASSLRSGAGEKLFF
TGTGCCAGCAGCTTAAGGTCGGGGGCCGGTGAAAAACTGTTTTTT
>.|13|TRBV5-8|.|TRBJ2-5
CASTPRVGETQYF
TGTGCCAGCACCCCGAGGGTCGGTGAGACCCAGTACTTC
>.|18|TRBV11-3|once|TRBJ2-1
CASSLDQGGTSSYNEQFF
TGTGCCAGCAGCTTAGATCAGGGGGGGACCAGCTCCTACAATGAGCAGTTCTTC
>.|13|TRBV6-6|few|TRBJ2-7
CASSTGSAYEQYF
TGTGCCAGCAGTACCGGGAGCGCATACGAGCAGTACTTC